This is a list of T cell receptor beta chains from one sample in a study of technical replicates of blood from a few donors. The repertoire was sequenced with immunoSEQ multiplex PCR; TCRdb's copy has only in-frame clones and lacks some. The profile covers roughly 72,000 clones, with 92% appearing a single time and around 0.37% taken by the ten largest. What was sequenced was T cells isolated from PBMCs. All receptors derive from a human donor in good health. Each CDR3 is given with its conserved first and last residue. The order of the fields is D gene, V gene, J gene, clone size, CDR3 DNA, CDR3 protein. A D gene is named only where the DNA matches it firmly. Rows may omit the clone size; those that give it use once, few, many or a size class.

>TRBD2|TRBV4-1|TRBJ2-7|NA
TGCGCCAGCAGCCAAGATCTGGTTAGCGGGAGGGACGAGCAGTACTTC
CASSQDLVSGRDEQYF
>TRBD1|TRBV19|TRBJ1-4|once
TGTGCCAGTAGTATAGGAACAGGGGGTGAAAAACTGTTTTTT
CASSIGTGGEKLFF
>NA|TRBV7-9|TRBJ1-5|NA
TGTGCCAGCAGCTTAGTTCAGGGGCAGCCCCAGCATTTT
CASSLVQGQPQHF
>TRBD1|TRBV6-1|TRBJ1-2|NA
TGTGCCAGCAGTGCCCTATTTCGGGACAGGGTGAACTATGGCTACACCTTC
CASSALFRDRVNYGYTF
>TRBD1|TRBV29-1|TRBJ2-5|NA
TGCAGCGCCTCTGGGAACAGGGGGCATCAAGAGACCCAGTACTTC
CSASGNRGHQETQYF
>NA|TRBV6-6|TRBJ2-5|NA
TGTGCCAGCAGCAACACCGGACAGCAAGAGACCCAGTACTTC
CASSNTGQQETQYF
>NA|TRBV10-3|TRBJ2-1|NA
TGTGCCATCAGAGAGGACAGCTCCTACAATGAGCAGTTCTTC
CAIREDSSYNEQFF
>NA|TRBV7-9|TRBJ2-1|NA
TGTGCCAGCAGGGGGCAGGGAAAAGGCAATGAGCAGTTCTTC
CASRGQGKGNEQFF
>TRBD2|TRBV9|TRBJ2-7|NA
TGTGCCAGCAGCGTAGAAGTCCTAGCGGGGACCTACGAGCAGTACTTC
CASSVEVLAGTYEQYF
>TRBD2|TRBV11-3|TRBJ2-1|NA
TGTGCCAGCAGCTCCGGGACTAGTGGTTTTAATGAGCAGTTCTTC
CASSSGTSGFNEQFF
>TRBD2|TRBV11-2|TRBJ2-7|NA
TGTGCCAGCAGCCCTGGGCTAGCGGGAGAGGAGTCCTACGAGCAGTACTTC
CASSPGLAGEESYEQYF
>TRBD2|TRBV6-1|TRBJ2-7|few
TGTGCCGGGACTAGCGGTTTGGTTGAGCAGTACTTC
CAGTSGLVEQYF
>TRBD2|TRBV7-3|TRBJ2-2|once
TGTGCCAGCAGCTTAATCCCGGGACTAGCCCTTTCCGGGGAGCTGTTTTTT
CASSLIPGLALSGELFF
>TRBD1|TRBV2|TRBJ1-5|NA
TGTGCCAGCAGTGGACAGGGAAGCAATCAGCCCCAGCATTTT
CASSGQGSNQPQHF
>NA|TRBV19|TRBJ2-2|NA
TGTGCCAGTAGTATTCTCTATGACACTTATAACACCGGGGAGCTGTTTTTT
CASSILYDTYNTGELFF
>NA|TRBV4-1|TRBJ2-7|NA
TGCGCCAGCAGCCCTTCTAGTAGCGAGCAGTACTTC
CASSPSSSEQYF
>TRBD2|TRBV6-4|TRBJ2-2|few
TGTGCCAGCAGTGACGGAGCGGGAGGGAACACCGGGGAGCTGTTTTTT
CASSDGAGGNTGELFF
>NA|TRBV2|TRBJ2-1|NA
TGTGCCAACTCAGCGACCCACTCCTACAATGAGCAGTTCTTC
CANSATHSYNEQFF
>TRBD2|TRBV7-3|TRBJ2-1|NA
TGTGCCAGCAGCTTTTTGACTAGCGGGAGGAATAATGAGCAGTTCTTC
CASSFLTSGRNNEQFF
>TRBD1|TRBV2|TRBJ1-5|NA
TGTGCCAGCAGTGCCCCAGGGGGTAGCAATCAGCCCCAGCATTTT
CASSAPGGSNQPQHF
>TRBD1|TRBV19|TRBJ1-2|NA
TGTGCCAGTAGCCGACAGGGCAACTATGGCTACACCTTC
CASSRQGNYGYTF
>NA|TRBV5-8|TRBJ1-2|NA
TGTGCCAGCAGCACACCCGACTTAGTTGGCTACACCTTC
CASSTPDLVGYTF
>NA|TRBV5-4|TRBJ1-2|NA
TGTGCCAGCAGCTTACAGACTAACTATGGCTACACCTTC
CASSLQTNYGYTF
>NA|TRBV11-3|TRBJ1-3|NA
TGTGCCAGCAGCTCTTACTTTTCGGTAGCCGGAAACACCATATATTTT
CASSSYFSVAGNTIYF
>NA|TRBV5-1|TRBJ2-5|NA
TGCGCCAGCAGCCCAGGAGGGCCTAGAGAGACCCAGTACTTC
CASSPGGPRETQYF
>NA|TRBV6-9|TRBJ1-2|NA
TGTGCCCCCAAGTGGGCAGACCAAGGCTACACCTTC
CAPKWADQGYTF
>NA|TRBV28|TRBJ2-7|NA
TGTGCCAGCAGTCCTGGGACACACTACGAGCAGTACTTC
CASSPGTHYEQYF
>NA|TRBV18|TRBJ1-2|NA
TGTGCCAGCTCATCCAATTTAGTGGACCCAACGGGAGGCTACACCTTC
CASSSNLVDPTGGYTF
>TRBD2|TRBV5-1|TRBJ2-3|NA
TGCGCCAGCAGCTTCACGAAAGCGGGAGACTATGATACGCAGTATTTT
CASSFTKAGDYDTQYF
>NA|TRBV28|TRBJ2-7|NA
TGTGCCAGCAGCTTGACGGGGTACGACTCCTACGAGCAGTACTTC
CASSLTGYDSYEQYF
>TRBD1|TRBV15|TRBJ1-5|NA
TGTGCCACCAGTTCGGACAGGGACGTTAGCAATCAGCCCCAGCATTTT
CATSSDRDVSNQPQHF
>TRBD1|TRBV27|TRBJ1-4|NA
TGTGCCAGCAGCTCCCCAACAGGGGCAACTAATGAAAAACTGTTTTTT
CASSSPTGATNEKLFF
>NA|TRBV7-3|TRBJ1-1|NA
TGTGCCAGCAGCTTAAACGGGCAGGGGCAGACTGAAGCTTTCTTT
CASSLNGQGQTEAFF
>TRBD1|TRBV18|TRBJ2-3|once
TGTGCCAGCTCGAACGACAGGGTAGGAGATACGCAGTATTTT
CASSNDRVGDTQYF
>TRBD1|TRBV11-2|TRBJ2-5|NA
TGTGCCAGCAGCCGTTCCGGGACAGAGAGCTGGGAGACCCAGTACTTC
CASSRSGTESWETQYF
>NA|TRBV4-1|TRBJ1-1|NA
TGCGCCAGCAGCCAAGATAGGCACAGGGCGGGCACTGAAGCTTTCTTT
CASSQDRHRAGTEAFF
>TRBD1|TRBV7-2|TRBJ1-4|NA
TGTGCCAGCAGCTTAGTAGGGACAGCATCCTTGAAACTGTTTTTT
CASSLVGTASLKLFF
>NA|TRBV28|TRBJ1-3|once
TGTGCCAGCAGAAGGGGTCAAAACACCATATATTTT
CASRRGQNTIYF